This T cell receptor beta chain was sequenced in a study of human T cells and chemical hapten exposure. Study-wide results and caveats: Unchanged with DPC sensitization were TCRs above 1 in 1000 frequency. Versus controls, significantly more large CDR3 similarity clusters arose from expanded TCRs.

MiXCR, run by TCRdb on the RACE reads, gives a single entry per CDR3 protein. The sample lists approximately 90,000 distinct CDR3 sequences; approximately 9.9% were seen once. Trimming cost V 1 base and J 8 bases, with 14 bases left between them. This CDR3 is built from 15 residues. Germline V lookup: CDR1 SGHTA, CDR2 FQGNSA. The table lists this clonotype with a few counts. Its target is not known. Time point in this sample: patch test 2, 6 weeks after DPC sensitization. Treatment indicated: therapeutic diphenylcyclopropenone sensitization with weekly scalp DPC. This chain links TRBV7-2 with TRBJ1-4; D gene unclear. The TCR originated in a man between 40 and 49 years old with alopecia areata. Some clones in this sample may be carry-over from other donors' samples. The sample was whole blood, taken in connection with sensitization to the hapten diphenylcyclopropenone (DPC). The CDR3 sequence: CASSLVVGGGEKLFF. In DNA form, the CDR3 reads TGTGCCAGCAGCTTAGTGGTTGGAGGAGGCGAAAAACTGTTTTTT. The variable domain in full, with the rest retrieved from reference TRBV7-2 and TRBJ1-4, is GAGVSQSPSNKVTEKGKDVELRCDPISGHTALYWYRQSLGQGLEFLIYFQGNSAPDKSGLPSDRFSAERTGGSVSTLTIQRTQQEDSAVYLCASSLVVGGGEKLFFGSGTQLSVL.